This T cell receptor (beta chain) came from a study of cytomegalovirus exposure and HLA in healthy donors. Study context: Roughly 179 million T cells yielded roughly 100 million unique TCR beta sequences, as an earlier analysis found. Roughly 92 million unique TCRs, all from HLA-typed donors, were included in an early release of the data. Most donors, 81% of a few hundred genotyped, fell in the Caucasian-associated ancestry cluster.

Findings and caveats of the study: An analysis that was carried out later associated 17,000 or so TCR beta sequences with HLA alleles at 0.05 false discovery rate.

A word on this clone: Its specificity is not known.

The CDR3 sequence is 15 residues long. Germline lookup yields CDR1 MNHEY and CDR2 SMNVEV (reference sequence). J was trimmed by 5 bases and V by 0 bases; bases with no gene match: 6. PCR primers comprised 60 Vbeta and 13 Jbeta primers. This table comes from immunoSEQ multiplex PCR, and its TCRdb copy is limited to in-frame clones, with some not included. In the table there are around 120,000 clones, 81% of which are singletons. The V gene is TRBV27, the J gene TRBJ1-2, with 7 bases fitting TRBD1. Sequencing was carried out using PBMCs. This clonotype was sampled from a man younger than 35 in good health and CMV-seronegative. The CDR3 loop reads CASSLSAGGKYGYTF. For the CDR3, the DNA is TGTGCCAGCAGTTTATCCGCAGGGGGAAAGTATGGCTACACCTTC.